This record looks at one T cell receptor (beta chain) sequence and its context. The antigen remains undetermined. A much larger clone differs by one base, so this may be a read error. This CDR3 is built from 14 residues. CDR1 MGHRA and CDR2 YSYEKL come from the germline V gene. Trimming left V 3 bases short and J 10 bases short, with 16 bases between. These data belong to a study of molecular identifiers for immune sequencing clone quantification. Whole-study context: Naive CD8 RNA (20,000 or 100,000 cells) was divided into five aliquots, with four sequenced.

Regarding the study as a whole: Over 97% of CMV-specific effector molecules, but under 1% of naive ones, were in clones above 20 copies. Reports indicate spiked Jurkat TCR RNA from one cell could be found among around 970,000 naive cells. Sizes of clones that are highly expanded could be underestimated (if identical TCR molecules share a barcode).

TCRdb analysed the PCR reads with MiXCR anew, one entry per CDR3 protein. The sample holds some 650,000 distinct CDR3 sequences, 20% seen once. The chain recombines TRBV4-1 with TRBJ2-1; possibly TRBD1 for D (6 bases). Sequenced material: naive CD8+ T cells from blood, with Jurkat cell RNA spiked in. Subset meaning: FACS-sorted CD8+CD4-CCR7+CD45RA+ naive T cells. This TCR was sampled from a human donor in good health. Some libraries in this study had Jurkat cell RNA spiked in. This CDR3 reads CASSQGHGSDEQFF. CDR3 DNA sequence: TGCGCCAGCAGCCAGGGACACGGCTCCGACGAGCAGTTCTTC.